The rows below give T cell receptor beta chains drawn from one sample of a study of blood T cell repertoires in COVID-19. Profiled with immunoSEQ multiplex PCR; TCRdb holds only in-frame clones, not every one. In the table there are about 390,000 clones, about 87% of which are singletons. The sequenced sample was peripheral blood. The receptors here all came from a woman aged 55-70 years with COVID-19, enrolled during active disease. CDR3s include the opening cysteine and the closing phenylalanine or tryptophan. Size is stated for part of the rows, as once, few or many counts, or as a class when the clone is expanded.

.	TRBV7-3	TRBJ2-1	CASSPGGVPYNEQFF
.	TRBV7-8	TRBJ2-1	CASSATSLNEQFF
few	TRBV28	TRBJ2-7	CASSFRPTGPYEQYF
.	TRBV5-4	TRBJ1-1	CASSLTTVAEAFF
.	TRBV6-6	TRBJ2-2	CASSRMEAGELFF
.	TRBV5-6	TRBJ2-7	CASSFPGQAYYEQYF
.	TRBV19	TRBJ1-5	CASRKVDGGQPQHF
.	TRBV25-1	TRBJ1-6	CASSLTGFNSPLHF
.	TRBV15	TRBJ1-2	CATSKTYRQTNYGYTF
few	TRBV13	TRBJ2-7	CASSLGTGAYEQYF
.	TRBV4-2	TRBJ2-5	CASSQEIRGGTQYF
once	TRBV5-1	TRBJ2-2	CASSLGQWNTGELFF
.	TRBV20-1	TRBJ2-5	CSASGSGGKQETQYF
.	TRBV5-1	TRBJ1-1	CASSLVQGGGSNTEAFF
.	TRBV4-1	TRBJ2-2	CASSLGGGYDPNTGELFF
.	TRBV11-3	TRBJ1-1	CASSRGQGDMNTEAFF
.	TRBV18	TRBJ2-4	CASSPGMGGIQYF
once	TRBV4-1	TRBJ1-2	CASSQGTRGDYGYTF
few	TRBV7-3	TRBJ2-5	CASSSTSGAAETQYF
.	TRBV19	TRBJ2-7	CASSRKTGANVYEQYF
few	TRBV7-5	TRBJ1-1	CARSPHLRGKNLNTEAFF
.	TRBV24-1	TRBJ1-3	CATSDSPNSSGNTIYF
.	TRBV2	TRBJ2-2	CASSASGGNTGELFF
.	TRBV2	TRBJ1-2	CASSATSTPGGYTF
.	TRBV6-5	TRBJ2-5	CASSYITQETQYF
once	TRBV5-1	TRBJ2-1	CASSRPVGSGKFNEQFF
.	TRBV5-1	TRBJ2-7	CASSLEGGYLYEQYF
once	TRBV28	TRBJ2-7	CASSLLTALAYEQYF
.	TRBV5-1	TRBJ2-5	CASFPSGGETQYF